This T cell receptor (beta chain) was identified during a study of T cells after yellow fever vaccination. Study conclusions and caveats: The booster saw the reappearance of most primary-vaccination clones (roughly 95% CD4, around 90% CD8).

Trimming shortened V by 2 bases and J by 10 bases, and 15 bases separated the two germline ends. The CDR3 is 13 amino acids. Germline V gene lookup returns CDR1 DFQATT and CDR2 SNEGSKA (reference sequence). Comments on this clonotype: Antigen unknown.

TCRdb re-called the 5' RACE reads with MiXCR, one entry per CDR3 protein. The profile shows fewer than 100,000 distinct CDR3 sequences, around 5.8% of them singletons. The sample was CD8+ T cells sorted from PBMCs, taken 10 days after the yellow fever booster vaccination. The chain links TRBV20-1 to TRBJ2-1; a weak D match, TRBD1 (6 bases). This clonotype originated in a man aged 18 to 30 who received the YFV17D yellow fever vaccine. CDR3 DNA: TGCAGTGCTAGATCCAAGACAGGCCCGGAGCAGTTCTTC. Amino acid sequence: CSARSKTGPEQFF.